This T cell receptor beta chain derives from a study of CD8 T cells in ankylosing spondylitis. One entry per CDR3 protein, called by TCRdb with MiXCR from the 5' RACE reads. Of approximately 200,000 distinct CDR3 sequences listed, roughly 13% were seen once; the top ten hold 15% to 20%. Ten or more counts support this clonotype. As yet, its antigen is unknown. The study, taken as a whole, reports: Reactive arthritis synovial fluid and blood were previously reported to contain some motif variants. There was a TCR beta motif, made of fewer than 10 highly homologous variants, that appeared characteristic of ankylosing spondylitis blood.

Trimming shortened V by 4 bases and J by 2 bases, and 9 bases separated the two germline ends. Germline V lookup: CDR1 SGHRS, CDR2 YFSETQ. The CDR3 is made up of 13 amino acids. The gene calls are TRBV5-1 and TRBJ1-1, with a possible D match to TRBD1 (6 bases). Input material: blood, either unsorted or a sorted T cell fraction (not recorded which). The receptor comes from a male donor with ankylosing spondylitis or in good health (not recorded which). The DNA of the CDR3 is TGCGCCAGCAGCGGGACACCTAACACTGAAGCTTTCTTT. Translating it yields CASSGTPNTEAFF.